The 4 T cell receptor beta chains in this list originate from one sample, sequenced in a study of spatial heterogeneity in lung cancer. Indicated time point: sample taken at primary tumor resection. TCRdb called the 5' RACE reads again in MiXCR, with one record for every CDR3 protein. The profile shows tens of thousands of distinct CDR3 sequences, approximately 8.1% of them singletons. Sequencing was performed on PBMCs, taken at surgery. These TCRs come from a male donor with early-stage non-small cell lung cancer.

This clonotype showed up many times. The CDR3 DNA reads as TGTGCCAGCAGTCCACTAGCGGGGGAGTGGGAGCAGTACTTC. It encodes CASSPLAGEWEQYF. The chain is built from TRBV7-8 and TRBJ2-7; TRBD2 aligns across 11 bases. After removal of 6 bases from V and 7 bases from J, the junction contained 8 bases not matched to a gene. Germline loops: CDR1 SGHVS, CDR2 FQNEAQ. The CDR3 consists of 14 residues.

A remark on this clonotype: A read error may explain this, as a much larger clone is one base away. V gene TRBV20-1 combines with J gene TRBJ2-7, with TRBD1 identical over 7 bases. The V gene end was trimmed by 7 bases and the J gene end by 5 bases; junction bases not matched to a gene: 11. Germline loops: CDR1 DFQATT, CDR2 SNEGSKA (reference sequence). This CDR3 is built from 13 residues. The CDR3 sequence: CSVSRQGIDEQYF. Here the CDR3 DNA reads TGCAGTGTTTCTAGACAGGGAATTGACGAGCAGTACTTC.

There are a few counts of this clonotype. The chain has TRBV6-5 and TRBJ2-5, with a weak D call TRBD2 (5 bases). The CDR3 extends over 15 amino acids. In germline, CDR1 is MNHEY, CDR2 SVGAGI. Trimming removed 9 bases at V and 4 bases at J, with 21 bases between. The CDR3 DNA sequence: TGTGCCAGTAGACTAACCGGACTTTCCGGAGAGACCCAGTACTTC. This sequence encodes CASRLTGLSGETQYF.

The chain combines TRBV6-5 with TRBJ1-5; D unclear. The CDR3 covers 15 residues. Germline V CDR1 and CDR2: MNHEY, SVGAGI. V lost 8 bases to trimming and J lost 0 bases, with 14 bases between them. DNA for the CDR3: TGTGCCAGCGCCCCGACTGGGGTTAGCAATCAGCCCCAGCATTTT. Translation: CASAPTGVSNQPQHF.